This TCR beta chain was recorded in a study of T cell responses to AZD1222 COVID-19 vaccine. Assay: immunoSEQ multiplex PCR; the TCRdb copy retains only in-frame clones and omits some. The sample records 95,000 to 150,000 clones, roughly nine tenths being singletons. As to this clone: Its antigen remains unknown.

General study points: Without day 14 samples, only post-peak T cell repertoires were studied. Epitopes outside B.1.351 and B.1.1.7 mutated regions reportedly drew nearly half of spike TCRs. Researchers report vaccine-associated CD4 TCRs spanning spike, with dominance at 160-218 and 743-854.

CDR3 size: 19 residues. Germline loops: CDR1 SGHTA, CDR2 FQGNSA. V dropped 5 bases and J dropped 2; count of bases not matched to a gene: 14. The TCR sequence derives from an adult in good health. The sequencing here drew on peripheral blood, taken on day 0 of AZD1222 vaccination. The rearrangement uses TRBV7-2 and TRBJ2-3, with 12 bases matching TRBD2. The CDR3 sequence is CASSQGLAGGLGDTDTQYF. CDR3 in DNA: TGTGCCAGCAGCCAAGGTCTAGCGGGGGGGCTGGGGGACACAGATACGCAGTATTTT.